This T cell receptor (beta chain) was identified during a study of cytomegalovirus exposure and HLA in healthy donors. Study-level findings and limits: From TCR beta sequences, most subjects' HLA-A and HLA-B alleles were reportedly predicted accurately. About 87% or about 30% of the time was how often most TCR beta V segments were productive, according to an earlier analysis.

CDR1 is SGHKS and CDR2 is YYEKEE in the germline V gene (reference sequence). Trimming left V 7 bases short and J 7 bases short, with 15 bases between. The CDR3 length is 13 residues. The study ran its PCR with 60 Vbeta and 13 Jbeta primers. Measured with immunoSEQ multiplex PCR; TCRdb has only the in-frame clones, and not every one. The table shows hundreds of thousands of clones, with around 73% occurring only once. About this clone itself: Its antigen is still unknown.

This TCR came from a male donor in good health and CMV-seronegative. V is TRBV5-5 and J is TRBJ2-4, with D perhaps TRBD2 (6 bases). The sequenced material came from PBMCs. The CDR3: CASGQSGRNIQYF. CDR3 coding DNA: TGTGCCAGCGGGCAAAGCGGGCGGAACATTCAGTACTTC.